This TCR beta chain emerged from a study of Ad26.COV2.S vaccination and SARS-CoV-2 variants. Across the study: Intramuscularly, Ad26.COV2.S was given either once or twice, 56 days apart.

From germline, CDR1 is MDHEN and CDR2 SYDVKM. The CDR3 runs 15 residues. Trimming took off 6 bases at V and 3 bases at J, with 15 bases between the two ends. The treatment denotes: approximately 18 received Ad26.COV2.S at low or high dose, single or two shots; about 5 received placebo; per-sample allocation not given. Samples were taken on day 63 after the first vaccine or placebo injection. Clones were read by immunoSEQ multiplex PCR, and TCRdb kept only the in-frame ones, dropping some. This table holds fewer than 400,000 clones, about 89% found once. The receptor's source is a person between 18 and 65 years old who received the Ad26.COV2.S COVID-19 vaccine or a placebo. The rearrangement joins TRBV28 to TRBJ2-1; perhaps TRBD2 as D (7 bases). The sequenced sample was peripheral blood, obtained in a trial of Ad26.COV2.S vaccine versus placebo. CDR3 DNA: TGTGCCAGCAGCCCTCTGAGGGGGGGCTACAATGAGCAGTTCTTC. As protein: CASSPLRGGYNEQFF.